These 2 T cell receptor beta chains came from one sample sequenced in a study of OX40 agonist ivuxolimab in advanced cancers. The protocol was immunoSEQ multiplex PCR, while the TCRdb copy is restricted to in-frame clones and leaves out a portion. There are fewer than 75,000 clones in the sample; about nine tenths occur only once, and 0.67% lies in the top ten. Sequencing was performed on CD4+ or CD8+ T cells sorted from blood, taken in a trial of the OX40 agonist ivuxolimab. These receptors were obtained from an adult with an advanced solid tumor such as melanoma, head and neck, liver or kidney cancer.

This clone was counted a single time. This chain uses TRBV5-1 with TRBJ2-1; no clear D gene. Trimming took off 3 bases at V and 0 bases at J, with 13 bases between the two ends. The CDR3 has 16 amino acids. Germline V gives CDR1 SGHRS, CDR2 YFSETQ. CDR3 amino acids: CASSSLGGSSYNEQFF. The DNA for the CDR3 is TGCGCCAGCAGCTCCTTGGGCGGCAGCTCCTACAATGAGCAGTTCTTC.

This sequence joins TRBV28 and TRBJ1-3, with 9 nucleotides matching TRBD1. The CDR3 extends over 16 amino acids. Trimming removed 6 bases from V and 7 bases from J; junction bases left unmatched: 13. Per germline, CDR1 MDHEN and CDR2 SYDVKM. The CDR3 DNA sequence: TGTGCCAGCAGGTCCCCCGGGACAGGGAGCCGGAACACCATATATTTT. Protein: CASRSPGTGSRNTIYF.